A selection of T cell receptor beta chains follows, all from one sample in a study of beta chain features in type 1 diabetes. Sequencing was performed with immunoSEQ multiplex PCR; in TCRdb, only in-frame clones are kept and a portion is missing. Of some 150,000 clones listed, less than 9% are singletons. The specimen sequenced was central memory CD4+ T cells from blood. These TCRs come from a woman in her thirties in good health. CDR3s include the opening cysteine and the closing phenylalanine or tryptophan. The order of the fields is J gene, V gene, clone size, D gene, CDR3 DNA, CDR3 protein. D genes are given only for firm matches. Size is stated for part of the rows, as once, few or many counts, or as a class when the clone is expanded.

j_call: TRBJ1-2; v_call: TRBV2; clone_size: few; d_call: .; cdr3_nt: TGTGCCAGCAGCCGCATGCCGGAGTATGGCTACACCTTC; cdr3_aa: CASSRMPEYGYTF
j_call: TRBJ1-1; v_call: TRBV4-3; clone_size: few; d_call: .; cdr3_nt: TGCGCCAGCAGCCAAGATTTAGTAGGGGACACTGAAGCTTTCTTT; cdr3_aa: CASSQDLVGDTEAFF
j_call: TRBJ2-3; v_call: TRBV7-7; clone_size: many; d_call: .; cdr3_nt: TGTGCTAGCAGCCCCTCAGGGGGGAGCACAGATACGCAGTATTTT; cdr3_aa: CASSPSGGSTDTQYF
j_call: TRBJ2-1; v_call: TRBV7-3; clone_size: few; d_call: .; cdr3_nt: TGTGCCAGCAGCACCCGCCCTAGACTAGATGAGCAGTTCTTC; cdr3_aa: CASSTRPRLDEQFF
j_call: TRBJ2-3; v_call: TRBV6-5; clone_size: .; d_call: .; cdr3_nt: TGTGCCAGCAGTTTCCAGCGGGGCACAGATACGCAGTATTTT; cdr3_aa: CASSFQRGTDTQYF
j_call: TRBJ2-7; v_call: TRBV5-4; clone_size: few; d_call: TRBD2; cdr3_nt: TGTGCCAGCAGCATCTCTAGCGGGGGACCCTACGAGCAGTACTTC; cdr3_aa: CASSISSGGPYEQYF
j_call: TRBJ2-3; v_call: TRBV7-7; clone_size: few; d_call: .; cdr3_nt: TGTGCTAGCAGCCCAGCCGGAGAAAGCACAGATACGCAGTATTTT; cdr3_aa: CASSPAGESTDTQYF
j_call: TRBJ1-2; v_call: TRBV10-3; clone_size: few; d_call: .; cdr3_nt: TGTGCCATCAGTGAGGCGGCTGAATATGGCTACACCTTC; cdr3_aa: CAISEAAEYGYTF
j_call: TRBJ2-7; v_call: TRBV5-6; clone_size: .; d_call: .; cdr3_nt: TGTGCCAGCAGCTCGGACCCCCTAGGGCAGGGCCAGAACGAGCAGTACTTC; cdr3_aa: CASSSDPLGQGQNEQYF
j_call: TRBJ2-3; v_call: TRBV5-1; clone_size: .; d_call: TRBD1; cdr3_nt: TGCGCCAGCTCATCTGGGGACGGACAGGGTGGAGATACGCAGTATTTT; cdr3_aa: CASSSGDGQGGDTQYF
j_call: TRBJ2-1; v_call: TRBV15; clone_size: few; d_call: TRBD2; cdr3_nt: TGTGCCACCAGCAGAGATTACCCCCCGGGAGGGTCCTACAATGAGCAGTTCTTC; cdr3_aa: CATSRDYPPGGSYNEQFF
j_call: TRBJ2-7; v_call: TRBV5-1; clone_size: many; d_call: TRBD2; cdr3_nt: TGCGCCAGCAGGGATGCGACTAGCGGGGAAGAGGACTTC; cdr3_aa: CASRDATSGEEDF
j_call: TRBJ2-3; v_call: TRBV5-8; clone_size: .; d_call: .; cdr3_nt: TGTGCCAGCAGCTTAGGCGGGGCGCTAGATACGCAGTATTTT; cdr3_aa: CASSLGGALDTQYF
j_call: TRBJ2-5; v_call: TRBV29-1; clone_size: few; d_call: .; cdr3_nt: TGCACTATAAGGGGGGGAAGGGAGACCCAGTACTTC; cdr3_aa: CTIRGGRETQYF
j_call: TRBJ1-4; v_call: TRBV9; clone_size: .; d_call: TRBD1; cdr3_nt: TGTGCCAGCAGCGTGTCCCAGGGGGGTGGGAAACTGTTTTTT; cdr3_aa: CASSVSQGGGKLFF
j_call: TRBJ2-1; v_call: TRBV29-1; clone_size: .; d_call: TRBD2; cdr3_nt: TGCAGCGTTGTGGTTAAGTTTTGGACTAGCGCCTACAATGAGCAGTTCTTC; cdr3_aa: CSVVVKFWTSAYNEQFF
j_call: TRBJ2-5; v_call: TRBV29-1; clone_size: .; d_call: .; cdr3_nt: TGCAGCGTTGGGGGGTTGAGGGGGGGCCTCCAAGAGACCCAGTACTTC; cdr3_aa: CSVGGLRGGLQETQYF
j_call: TRBJ2-1; v_call: TRBV27; clone_size: .; d_call: TRBD2; cdr3_nt: TGTGCCAGCAGTTTTTGGGGTGGGGCTAGCGGTAACAATGAGCAGTTCTTC; cdr3_aa: CASSFWGGASGNNEQFF
j_call: TRBJ2-7; v_call: TRBV4-1; clone_size: few; d_call: .; cdr3_nt: TGCGCCAGCAGCCAAGAACAGGACGGGCCCTACGAGCAGTACTTC; cdr3_aa: CASSQEQDGPYEQYF
j_call: TRBJ2-6; v_call: TRBV9; clone_size: .; d_call: TRBD1; cdr3_nt: TGTGCCAGCAGCGTAGGCATACAGGGGGCTGGGGCCAGCGTCCTGACTTTC; cdr3_aa: CASSVGIQGAGASVLTF
j_call: TRBJ1-1; v_call: TRBV7-2; clone_size: few; d_call: .; cdr3_nt: TGTGCCAGCAGCTCGAGTAACACTGAAGCTTTCTTT; cdr3_aa: CASSSSNTEAFF
j_call: TRBJ2-1; v_call: TRBV7-9; clone_size: many; d_call: TRBD2; cdr3_nt: TGTGCCAGCAGCTTGGCTAGCGGGAGTCAGGAGCAGTTCTTC; cdr3_aa: CASSLASGSQEQFF
j_call: TRBJ2-1; v_call: TRBV29-1; clone_size: few; d_call: .; cdr3_nt: TGCAGCGTTGTGAGCCTAAGCGGGTCTACCTACAATGAGCAGTTCTTC; cdr3_aa: CSVVSLSGSTYNEQFF
j_call: TRBJ2-1; v_call: TRBV7-9; clone_size: .; d_call: TRBD2; cdr3_nt: TGTGCCAGCAGCTTAGGGCTAGCGGGCTCCTTATCCTACAATGAGCAGTTCTTC; cdr3_aa: CASSLGLAGSLSYNEQFF
j_call: TRBJ2-3; v_call: TRBV6-5; clone_size: few; d_call: .; cdr3_nt: TGTGCCAGCAGTTACTCTTGGGGCGGGGCAGATACGCAGTATTTT; cdr3_aa: CASSYSWGGADTQYF
j_call: TRBJ1-4; v_call: TRBV7-9; clone_size: few; d_call: TRBD1; cdr3_nt: TGTGCCAGCAGCTTATGGGGACAGGGTGCAACTAATGAAAAACTGTTTTTT; cdr3_aa: CASSLWGQGATNEKLFF
j_call: TRBJ2-2; v_call: TRBV5-1; clone_size: .; d_call: TRBD2; cdr3_nt: TGCGCCAGCAGCCGTAGCGGGAGTACGACCGGGGAGCTGTTTTTT; cdr3_aa: CASSRSGSTTGELFF
j_call: TRBJ2-3; v_call: TRBV5-4; clone_size: .; d_call: .; cdr3_nt: TGCGCCAGCAGCCAATCCGTCGTGGTAGGCACAGATACGCAGTATTTT; cdr3_aa: CASSQSVVVGTDTQYF
j_call: TRBJ1-3; v_call: TRBV7-2; clone_size: .; d_call: TRBD1; cdr3_nt: TGTGCCAGCAGCACGGACAGGGGGCCTGGAAACACCATATATTTT; cdr3_aa: CASSTDRGPGNTIYF
j_call: TRBJ2-5; v_call: TRBV19; clone_size: .; d_call: .; cdr3_nt: TGTGCCAGTAGTATTAGTCGCGCAAGGGGCAAGACGAGCCAGTACTTC; cdr3_aa: CASSISRARGKTSQYF
j_call: TRBJ2-1; v_call: TRBV5-4; clone_size: few; d_call: TRBD2; cdr3_nt: TGTGCCAGCAGCCCGGGCGGAACTAGCGGTTTCTACAATGAGCAGTTCTTC; cdr3_aa: CASSPGGTSGFYNEQFF
j_call: TRBJ2-2; v_call: TRBV7-3; clone_size: many; d_call: TRBD2; cdr3_nt: TGTGCCAGCAGCTCAGCGGGAGACACCGGGGAGCTGTTTTTT; cdr3_aa: CASSSAGDTGELFF
j_call: TRBJ2-5; v_call: TRBV7-2; clone_size: .; d_call: TRBD2; cdr3_nt: TGTGCCAGCAGCTTGACTAGCCTCGTGGAGACCCAGTACTTC; cdr3_aa: CASSLTSLVETQYF
j_call: TRBJ2-7; v_call: TRBV7-2; clone_size: .; d_call: .; cdr3_nt: TGTGCCAGCAGCACCCGCAAGAGCGAGCAGTACTTC; cdr3_aa: CASSTRKSEQYF
j_call: TRBJ2-1; v_call: TRBV18; clone_size: many; d_call: TRBD2; cdr3_nt: TGTGCCAGCTCACCACCGTTCGGGACTAGCGGGACGGATGAGCAGTTCTTC; cdr3_aa: CASSPPFGTSGTDEQFF
j_call: TRBJ2-7; v_call: TRBV7-9; clone_size: few; d_call: .; cdr3_nt: TGTGCCAGCAGCTCCCCGCGCGAGCCCTACGAGCAGTACTTC; cdr3_aa: CASSSPREPYEQYF
j_call: TRBJ2-4; v_call: TRBV7-2; clone_size: .; d_call: .; cdr3_nt: TGTGCCAGCAGCCCACCGGGAGCCGTCGCCAAAAACATTCAGTACTTC; cdr3_aa: CASSPPGAVAKNIQYF
j_call: TRBJ1-5; v_call: TRBV9; clone_size: .; d_call: .; cdr3_nt: TGTGCCAGCAACTGGGGAGGGGACATCGGAAGGGGGTGCAATCAGCCCCAGCATTTT; cdr3_aa: CASNWGGDIGRGCNQPQHF
j_call: TRBJ2-7; v_call: TRBV28; clone_size: many; d_call: TRBD1; cdr3_nt: TGTGCCAGCAGTTTCGCGGGACAGGGTTTTCACGAGCAGTACTTC; cdr3_aa: CASSFAGQGFHEQYF
j_call: TRBJ2-2; v_call: TRBV7-8; clone_size: .; d_call: .; cdr3_nt: TGTGCCAGCAGCGCCAGGACTATTTCAGACGGGGAGCTGTTTTTT; cdr3_aa: CASSARTISDGELFF
j_call: TRBJ1-5; v_call: TRBV19; clone_size: .; d_call: TRBD1; cdr3_nt: TGTGCCAGTAACAGGGGGACCTTAAGCAATCAGCCCCAGCATTTT; cdr3_aa: CASNRGTLSNQPQHF
j_call: TRBJ1-2; v_call: TRBV28; clone_size: .; d_call: .; cdr3_nt: TGTGCCAGCAGTCCACAATATGGCTACACCTTC; cdr3_aa: CASSPQYGYTF
j_call: TRBJ1-2; v_call: TRBV6-5; clone_size: .; d_call: .; cdr3_nt: TGTGCCAGCAGTCCCGGACAGACGCTTAACTATGGCTACACCTTC; cdr3_aa: CASSPGQTLNYGYTF
j_call: TRBJ2-6; v_call: TRBV27; clone_size: .; d_call: TRBD1; cdr3_nt: TGTGCCAGCAGTTTTAGGACAGGGACACTCTCTGGGGCCAACGTCCTGACTTTC; cdr3_aa: CASSFRTGTLSGANVLTF
j_call: TRBJ2-1; v_call: TRBV27; clone_size: few; d_call: TRBD2; cdr3_nt: TGTGCCAGCAGTGGACGGGACTACTACTCCTACAATGAGCAGTTCTTC; cdr3_aa: CASSGRDYYSYNEQFF
j_call: TRBJ1-2; v_call: TRBV12-5; clone_size: .; d_call: .; cdr3_nt: TGTGCTAGTGGTCCCGGGACACAAGCCCATGGCTACACCTTC; cdr3_aa: CASGPGTQAHGYTF
j_call: TRBJ2-1; v_call: TRBV7-2; clone_size: few; d_call: .; cdr3_nt: TGTGCCAGCAGCTTAGCGCGGCGCGATGAGCAGTTCTTC; cdr3_aa: CASSLARRDEQFF
j_call: TRBJ2-3; v_call: TRBV6-5; clone_size: .; d_call: .; cdr3_nt: TGTGCCAGCAGCCCCGGTTTAAATAGAGATACGCAGTATTTT; cdr3_aa: CASSPGLNRDTQYF
j_call: TRBJ2-7; v_call: TRBV7-2; clone_size: few; d_call: .; cdr3_nt: TGTGCCAGCAGCTCCCCGACACTTCTAAACTACGAGCAGTACTTC; cdr3_aa: CASSSPTLLNYEQYF
j_call: TRBJ1-2; v_call: TRBV6-1; clone_size: .; d_call: .; cdr3_nt: TGTGCCAGCAGTGTTCAGGGCGGTGTCGGCTATGGCTACACCTTC; cdr3_aa: CASSVQGGVGYGYTF
j_call: TRBJ2-4; v_call: TRBV7-2; clone_size: .; d_call: TRBD2; cdr3_nt: TGTGCCAGCAGCTTAGCGGGGAGCGGGAGCAACATTCAGTACTTC; cdr3_aa: CASSLAGSGSNIQYF
j_call: TRBJ2-1; v_call: TRBV19; clone_size: few; d_call: TRBD2; cdr3_nt: TGTGCCAGTAGTATCGCTAGCGGGAGCTACAATGAGCAGTTCTTC; cdr3_aa: CASSIASGSYNEQFF
j_call: TRBJ2-7; v_call: TRBV5-1; clone_size: .; d_call: TRBD1; cdr3_nt: TGCGCCAGCAGCGGGGACAGCTACGAGCAGTACTTC; cdr3_aa: CASSGDSYEQYF
j_call: TRBJ2-3; v_call: TRBV18; clone_size: .; d_call: .; cdr3_nt: TGTGCCAGCTCACCACCGTTTCCTAGCACAGATACGCAGTATTTT; cdr3_aa: CASSPPFPSTDTQYF
j_call: TRBJ2-2; v_call: TRBV7-2; clone_size: few; d_call: TRBD2; cdr3_nt: TGTGCCAGCAGCACCTCTAGCGGCACCGGGGAGCTGTTTTTT; cdr3_aa: CASSTSSGTGELFF
j_call: TRBJ2-5; v_call: TRBV5-1; clone_size: few; d_call: TRBD2; cdr3_nt: TGCGCCAGCAGCTTGGGGACTAGCGAAGGACAAGAGACCCAGTACTTC; cdr3_aa: CASSLGTSEGQETQYF
j_call: TRBJ1-4; v_call: TRBV2; clone_size: many; d_call: .; cdr3_nt: TGTGCCAGCCACGGGCCCGGAGGCGAAAAACTGTTTTTT; cdr3_aa: CASHGPGGEKLFF
j_call: TRBJ2-7; v_call: TRBV29-1; clone_size: few; d_call: TRBD1; cdr3_nt: TGCAGCGTCGCATTAACCGGGACAGGGACCACCTACGAGCAGTACTTC; cdr3_aa: CSVALTGTGTTYEQYF
j_call: TRBJ2-1; v_call: TRBV7-2; clone_size: .; d_call: TRBD1; cdr3_nt: TGTGCCAGCAGCTCCGGGACAGGGATCTCCTACAATGAGCAGTTCTTC; cdr3_aa: CASSSGTGISYNEQFF